This T cell receptor beta chain was obtained from a study of T cells expressing NK-cell markers. Study-level findings and limits: In four donors, dominant clonotypes made up roughly 28.3-65% of CD3+CD56-NKG2C+ cells.

Germline V gene sequence: CDR1 SGDLS, CDR2 YYNGEE. This CDR3 comprises 16 residues. Comments on this clonotype: Its antigen remains unknown.

5'RACE template switching with UMIs generated TCR beta cDNA. Each CDR3 protein gets one entry in TCRdb, which reprocessed the 5' RACE reads and gives no DNA. The sample has approximately 170,000 distinct CDR3 sequences. The clonotype comes from a man aged 18-70 years in good health. The chain uses TRBV9 and TRBJ2-7; TCRdb picks TRBD2, but there is no DNA to check that call. Material for sequencing was blood T cells: a sorted CD56 or NKG2C T cell subset, CD4+ or CD8+ T cells, or bulk PBMC T cells (not recorded which). The CDR3 is CASSADPAGPSYEQYF.